Below, 2 T cell receptor beta chains from the same sample are listed, as sequenced in a study of T cells in Graves' hyperthyroidism and ophthalmopathy. Researchers amplified the TCR beta CDR3 regions from RNA transcripts. During a first-round RT-PCR of the TCR CDR3, the HTBI primer set was used. TCRdb re-called the multiplex PCR reads with MiXCR, one entry per CDR3 protein. Here the sample spans roughly 380,000 distinct CDR3 sequences, under 20% being singletons. The sequencing input was blood. The source is a woman aged 18 to 35 with Graves' hyperthyroidism.

This clonotype was observed many times. This sequence joins TRBV11-2 and TRBJ2-7; the match to TRBD1 covers 7 bases. The germline V gene encodes CDR1 SGHAT and CDR2 FQNNGV. This CDR3 spans 16 amino acids. The V gene end was trimmed by 0 bases and the J gene end by 4 bases; junction bases not matched to a gene: 9. The CDR3 spells CASSLEQQGLGYEQYF. Here the CDR3 DNA reads TGTGCCAGCAGCTTAGAGCAACAGGGGCTAGGGTACGAGCAGTACTTC. The full variable domain, rest sourced from reference TRBV11-2 and TRBJ2-7, is EAGVAQSPRYKIIEKRQSVAFWCNPISGHATLYWYQQILGQGPKLLIQFQNNGVVDDSQLPKDRFSAERLKGVDSTLKIQPAKLEDSAVYLCASSLEQQGLGYEQYFGPGTRLTVT.

This clonotype was picked up many times. J is TRBJ2-7 and V is TRBV12-3 or TRBV12-4; D ambiguous. CDR3 size: 15 residues. Deletions cut 5 bases from V and 2 bases from J, with 16 bases between. This CDR3 is CASSGRALKPYEQYF. The CDR3 region has the DNA TGTGCCAGCAGTGGCCGGGCCCTTAAGCCCTACGAGCAGTACTTC.